Listed below are T cell receptor beta chains from one sample, sequenced in a study of graft-versus-host responses after intestinal transplantation. For these receptors, no antigen is known. Generated by immunoSEQ multiplex PCR, the TCRdb table keeps only in-frame clones and is missing some. The top ten clones hold 0.2% to 0.25% of a sample with some 120,000 clones, roughly nine tenths of them seen once. The sequencing here drew on unstimulated CD4+ T cells sorted from spleen or lymph node cells, taken before transplant. These receptors were obtained from a human donor who was the organ donor for an intestinal transplant. Both conserved end residues are part of each CDR3. D genes are given only for firm matches. Size is omitted from some rows. Given values are once, few, many or a class for expanded clones.

clone_size: .
d_call: TRBD1
v_call: TRBV9
j_call: TRBJ2-2
cdr3_nt: TGTGCCAGCAGCCTCAGCGGACAGGGTTCCGGGGAGCTGTTTTTT
cdr3_aa: CASSLSGQGSGELFF

clone_size: .
d_call: TRBD2
v_call: TRBV9
j_call: TRBJ2-3
cdr3_nt: TGTGCCAGCAGCGTAGACCCGGGAGGGCCGACAGATACGCAGTATTTT
cdr3_aa: CASSVDPGGPTDTQYF

clone_size: .
d_call: .
v_call: TRBV27
j_call: TRBJ2-3
cdr3_nt: TGTGCCAGCAGTCAACCAAGTTTT
cdr3_aa: CASSQPSF

clone_size: once
d_call: .
v_call: TRBV6-1
j_call: TRBJ1-5
cdr3_nt: TGTGCCAGCACCCTAGGACGGAGCAATCAGCCCCAGCATTTT
cdr3_aa: CASTLGRSNQPQHF

clone_size: .
d_call: TRBD1
v_call: TRBV5-4
j_call: TRBJ2-3
cdr3_nt: TGTGCCAGCACTCGCAGGGGGAGCGCAGATACGCAGTATTTT
cdr3_aa: CASTRRGSADTQYF

clone_size: once
d_call: TRBD2
v_call: TRBV6-4
j_call: TRBJ2-1
cdr3_nt: TGTGCCAGCAGCCCCCTCCCTAGCGGGAGGAAAAATGAGCAGTTCTTC
cdr3_aa: CASSPLPSGRKNEQFF

clone_size: .
d_call: TRBD2
v_call: TRBV7-7
j_call: TRBJ2-2
cdr3_nt: TGTGCTAGCAGCTTAGCGGGGCCCACCGGGGAGCTGTTTTTT
cdr3_aa: CASSLAGPTGELFF

clone_size: .
d_call: .
v_call: TRBV7-6
j_call: TRBJ2-2
cdr3_nt: TGTGCCAGCAGCTTAGCGGGCCAGAACACCGGGGAGCTGTTTTTT
cdr3_aa: CASSLAGQNTGELFF

clone_size: .
d_call: .
v_call: TRBV7-9
j_call: TRBJ1-2
cdr3_nt: TGTGCCAGCAGCTTAGTTGGGGACGGCGGCTACACCTTC
cdr3_aa: CASSLVGDGGYTF

clone_size: .
d_call: TRBD2
v_call: TRBV25-1
j_call: TRBJ2-5
cdr3_nt: TGTGCCAGCGCGGATAGCGGGAGATCAGGAGAGACCCAGTACTTC
cdr3_aa: CASADSGRSGETQYF

clone_size: .
d_call: .
v_call: TRBV28
j_call: TRBJ2-1
cdr3_nt: TGTGCCAGCAGTCCCCTAGATTACAATGAGCAGTTCTTC
cdr3_aa: CASSPLDYNEQFF

clone_size: .
d_call: .
v_call: TRBV11-2
j_call: TRBJ2-1
cdr3_nt: TGTGCCAGCAGCTCTCAGGGCTCCTACAATGAGCAGTTCTTC
cdr3_aa: CASSSQGSYNEQFF

clone_size: .
d_call: .
v_call: TRBV11-2
j_call: TRBJ2-3
cdr3_nt: TGTGCCAGCAGTTATCTTTGGGACAGCACAGATACGCAGTATTTT
cdr3_aa: CASSYLWDSTDTQYF

clone_size: .
d_call: .
v_call: TRBV11-2
j_call: TRBJ2-7
cdr3_nt: TGTGCCAGCAGCCTGGGGATCCTGTCCTACGAGCAGTACTTC
cdr3_aa: CASSLGILSYEQYF

clone_size: .
d_call: .
v_call: TRBV5-4
j_call: TRBJ1-1
cdr3_nt: TGTGCCAGCAGTTTGACAGGCAGGAACACTGAAGCTTTCTTT
cdr3_aa: CASSLTGRNTEAFF

clone_size: .
d_call: .
v_call: TRBV7-2
j_call: TRBJ2-3
cdr3_nt: TGTGCCAGCAGCCCACGGCGGCTGCAGGCAGATACGCAGTATTTT
cdr3_aa: CASSPRRLQADTQYF

clone_size: .
d_call: TRBD2
v_call: TRBV10-2
j_call: TRBJ2-1
cdr3_nt: TGCGCCAGCATGGGACTAGCGGGGAGAGACAATGAGCAGTTCTTC
cdr3_aa: CASMGLAGRDNEQFF

clone_size: .
d_call: TRBD1
v_call: TRBV6-5
j_call: TRBJ1-2
cdr3_nt: TGTGCCAGCAGTACAGGGGACTATGGCTACACCTTC
cdr3_aa: CASSTGDYGYTF